The source of this T cell receptor (beta chain) is a study of shared T cell receptors in the human thymus. TCRdb's table, derived via immunoSEQ multiplex PCR, lists solely in-frame clones and lacks some. Among 640,000 or so clones listed, approximately 89% were seen once. The germline CDR1 and CDR2 sequences are MNHEY and SVGAGI. Trimming took 0 bases from V and 4 from J, leaving 9 bases between them. This CDR3 region has 14 residues. This clone appeared a few times. The sample was also reused in another study, on human thymus T cells.

This clonotype was obtained from a boy under three years old with a congenital heart defect. The sequencing input was thymocytes. The rearrangement joins TRBV6-5 to TRBJ1-1; D may be TRBD1 (5 bases). The CDR3 sequence is CASSYSFRATEAFF. The CDR3 DNA reads as TGTGCCAGCAGTTACTCGTTCAGGGCCACTGAAGCTTTCTTT.